The rows below give T cell receptor beta chains drawn from one sample of a study of blood T cell repertoires in COVID-19. Libraries were prepared by immunoSEQ multiplex PCR; TCRdb keeps only in-frame clonotypes and omits some of them. Of 90,000 or so clones in the sample, around nine tenths were seen once. Material for sequencing was peripheral blood. The receptors were sampled from a woman aged 60-75 years with COVID-19, enrolled during active disease. Each CDR3 is given without its conserved first and last residue. Fields, in order: J gene, V gene, CDR3 protein.

j_call: TRBJ2-3
v_call: TRBV24-1
cdr3_aa: ATRDRPTDTQY

j_call: TRBJ1-2
v_call: TRBV21-1
cdr3_aa: ASSPRGEGNLYGYT

j_call: TRBJ2-7
v_call: TRBV10-3
cdr3_aa: AISGQDYEQY

j_call: TRBJ1-1
v_call: TRBV30
cdr3_aa: AWRKTVNTEAF

j_call: TRBJ1-4
v_call: TRBV7-2
cdr3_aa: ASSLAPLGQKLF

j_call: TRBJ2-1
v_call: TRBV3-1/TRBV3-2
cdr3_aa: ASSPQWGPYNEQF

j_call: TRBJ2-3
v_call: TRBV5-4
cdr3_aa: ASSLLLDSRHTDTQY

j_call: TRBJ2-7
v_call: TRBV2
cdr3_aa: ASSEVAARGEQY

j_call: TRBJ1-3
v_call: TRBV19
cdr3_aa: ASSIFGAISGNTIY

j_call: TRBJ1-1
v_call: TRBV4-1
cdr3_aa: ASSHGGQGITEAF

j_call: TRBJ2-7
v_call: TRBV7-2
cdr3_aa: ASRRTGGGEQY

j_call: TRBJ2-5
v_call: TRBV7-9
cdr3_aa: ASSSSLRQGLETQY

j_call: TRBJ1-2
v_call: TRBV28
cdr3_aa: ASSPRSYGYT

j_call: TRBJ1-2
v_call: TRBV7-9
cdr3_aa: ASSLSSDYGYT

j_call: TRBJ1-2
v_call: TRBV9
cdr3_aa: ASSPTTGANYGYT

j_call: TRBJ1-4
v_call: TRBV12-5
cdr3_aa: ASGPQGGQEKLF

j_call: TRBJ2-7
v_call: TRBV27
cdr3_aa: ASSGAEVWSEQY

j_call: TRBJ2-5
v_call: TRBV30
cdr3_aa: ACPRQGPSGQY

j_call: TRBJ2-5
v_call: TRBV11-2
cdr3_aa: ASSLMASVGQTQY

j_call: TRBJ2-4
v_call: TRBV30
cdr3_aa: AWRREGSKNIQY

j_call: TRBJ1-5
v_call: TRBV18
cdr3_aa: ASSPSGNQPQH

j_call: TRBJ2-5
v_call: TRBV19
cdr3_aa: ASSRTSGGRQETQY

j_call: TRBJ1-4
v_call: TRBV30
cdr3_aa: AWSVGLPGEKLF

j_call: TRBJ2-7
v_call: TRBV10-3
cdr3_aa: AISEGGYEQY

j_call: TRBJ1-3
v_call: TRBV30
cdr3_aa: AWSPGPLGNTIY

j_call: TRBJ2-1
v_call: TRBV7-8
cdr3_aa: ASSSSLPAGGLNEQF